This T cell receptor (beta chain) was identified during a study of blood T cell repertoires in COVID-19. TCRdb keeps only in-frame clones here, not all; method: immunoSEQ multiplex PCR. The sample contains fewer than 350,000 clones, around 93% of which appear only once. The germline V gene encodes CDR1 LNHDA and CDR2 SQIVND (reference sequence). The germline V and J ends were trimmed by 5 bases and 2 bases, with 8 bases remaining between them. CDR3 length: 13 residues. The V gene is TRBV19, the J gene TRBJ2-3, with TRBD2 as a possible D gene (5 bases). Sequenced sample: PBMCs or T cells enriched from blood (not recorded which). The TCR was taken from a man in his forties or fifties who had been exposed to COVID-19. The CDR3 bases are TGTGCCAGTAGTCCGGGATTCACAGATACGCAGTATTTT. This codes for CASSPGFTDTQYF.